The 21 T cell receptor beta chains given below trace back to one sample, sequenced in a study of T cell repertoires in cytomegalovirus infection. MiXCR, run by TCRdb on the reads, gives a single entry per CDR3 protein. The sample includes 600,000 to 800,000 distinct CDR3 sequences, approximately 24% of them seen just once. The specimen sequenced was CD8+ T cells from PBMCs. These receptor sequences come from a human donor in good health (CMV status not recorded). Some clones in this sample may be carry-over from other donors' samples.

In DNA form, the CDR3 reads TGCGCCAGCAGCCAAGAACAAGGCGTATCCTACAATGAGCAGTTCTTC. Translating gives CASSQEQGVSYNEQFF. V and J are TRBV4-1 and TRBJ2-1; no reliable D call. The CDR3 loop spans 16 amino acids. Germline V gene data show CDR1 as MGHRA and CDR2 as YSYEKL. The V end lost 0 bases, the J end lost 1 base, and 10 bases lay between the germline ends.

This clonotype was found many times. The chain joins TRBV7-8 to TRBJ1-1; D not resolved. CDR3 length: 13 amino acids. Germline values: CDR1 SGHVS, CDR2 FQNEAQ. With 7 bases removed from V and 3 bases from J, the gap between germline ends came to 12 bases. CDR3 nucleotide sequence: TGTGCCAGCACCGTTCGGGGTTACACTGAAGCTTTCTTT. Translating gives CASTVRGYTEAFF.

About this clonotype itself: A much larger clone lies one base from this, so it may be a read error. The chain carries TRBV7-8 and TRBJ2-5; 9 bases fit TRBD1. The CDR3 is made up of 14 amino acids. J gave up 7 bases and V 5 bases, and 8 bases lay outside the gene matches. From germline, CDR1 is SGHVS and CDR2 FQNEAQ. The CDR3 is CASSHGQGSGTQYF. The CDR3 DNA follows: TGTGCCAGCAGCCACGGACAGGGGAGTGGGACCCAGTACTTC.

The chain combines TRBV2 with TRBJ1-2; D ambiguous. Germline assignment: CDR1 SNHLY and CDR2 FYNNEI. Deletions cut 6 bases from V and 8 bases from J, with 7 bases between. CDR3 length: 10 residues. This chain's CDR3 is CASRGSGYTF. The DNA of the CDR3 is TGTGCCAGCAGAGGGTCCGGCTACACCTTC.

The V call is TRBV15, the J call TRBJ1-2, with D possibly TRBD1 on 5 matching bases. Trimming stripped 3 bases from V and 3 bases from J, with 14 bases between. CDR3 length: 15 residues. CDR1 is LNHNV, CDR2 YYDKDF, per germline (reference sequence). CDR3 nucleotide sequence: TGTGCCACCAGCAGTGGGGGATTTCGGTACTATGGCTACACCTTC. As protein: CATSSGGFRYYGYTF.

This clonotype was picked up a small number of times. The CDR3, as DNA: TGTGCCAGCAGTTCACCGAACACTGAAGCTTTCTTT. Its translation: CASSSPNTEAFF. The chain employs TRBV27 and TRBJ1-1; unclear D gene. Germline CDR1 is MNHEY and CDR2 is SMNVEV (reference sequence). CDR3 length: 12 amino acids. Trimming cost V 4 bases and J 1 base, with 4 bases left between them.

V is TRBV19 and J is TRBJ2-1; D gene ambiguous. The CDR3 contains 13 residues. The V and J ends lost 10 bases and 2 bases respectively, with 12 bases between them. Germline CDR1 and CDR2: LNHDA and SQIVND (reference sequence). CDR3 coding DNA: TGTGCCACTAGGAGTTCCCCCTACAATGAGCAGTTCTTC. The encoded protein is CATRSSPYNEQFF.

This chain links TRBV12-3 or TRBV12-4 with TRBJ1-2, with D unclear. Trimming removed 4 bases from V and 4 bases from J, with 25 bases in between. CDR3 size: 18 residues. The CDR3 nucleotides read TGTGCCAGCAGTTATGGGATGAAAACAGCCCGAGTAGTCTATGGCTACACCTTC. Encoded protein: CASSYGMKTARVVYGYTF.

This clonotype was seen a few times. The chain employs TRBV6-5 and TRBJ1-1; D is ambiguous. Germline V lookup: CDR1 MNHEY, CDR2 SVGAGI. Trimming cost V 2 bases and J 2 bases, with 9 bases left between them. This CDR3 spans 14 amino acids. The CDR3 spells CASSYERYNTEAFF. CDR3 coding DNA: TGTGCCAGCAGTTACGAGCGTTACAACACTGAAGCTTTCTTT.

This clonotype has ten or more counts. The V call is TRBV12-3 or TRBV12-4, the J call TRBJ2-7; 7 bases agree with TRBD2. The V and J ends lost 1 base and 5 bases, in that order; junction bases with no gene match: 5. The CDR3 is 14 amino acids. The DNA of the CDR3 is TGTGCCAGCAGTTTAGGAGCGGGGTTAAACGAGCAGTACGTC. Its translation is CASSLGAGLNEQYV.

The rearrangement uses TRBV7-9 and TRBJ2-3, with TRBD2 matching over 8 bases. Germline CDR1 and CDR2: SEHNR and FQNEAQ (reference sequence). The CDR3 runs to 17 residues. The ends lost 5 bases at V and 5 bases at J; junction bases unmatched: 15. The DNA for the CDR3 is TGTGCCAGCAGCCCCCAGACCCCAAGCGGGGGCTTAGATACGCAGTATTTT. Amino acid sequence: CASSPQTPSGGLDTQYF.

About this clonotype itself: A much bigger clone sits one base away, suggesting this may be a read error. The chain is built from TRBV7-6 and TRBJ2-5; unclear D gene. This CDR3 is 15 amino acids long. The V gene's germline CDR1 is SGHVS and CDR2 FNYEAQ. CDR3 sequence: CASRSLALYQETQDF. The CDR3 coding sequence is TGTGCCAGCAGGTCCCTTGCCCTGTACCAAGAGACCCAGGACTTC. The full variable domain, completed using reference TRBV7-6 and TRBJ2-5, is GAGVSQSPRYKVTKRGQDVALRCDPISGHVSLYWYRQALGQGPEFLTYFNYEAQQDKSGLPNDRFSAERPEGSISTLTIQRTEQRDSAMYRCASRSLALYQETQDFGPGTRLLVL.

The rearrangement uses TRBV20-1 and TRBJ2-5; 11 nucleotides match TRBD2. Per germline, CDR1 DFQATT and CDR2 SNEGSKA (reference sequence). This CDR3 is built from 16 residues. Losses at the gene ends were 6 bases for V and 5 bases for J; bases not matched to a gene: 14. The CDR3 DNA reads TGCAGTGCCGTCCCCACTAGCGGGGGAAGCAGGGAGACCCAGTACTTC. Residues: CSAVPTSGGSRETQYF.

This clonotype was observed many times. The chain employs TRBV4-1 and TRBJ2-1, with TRBD2 matching over 11 bases. The CDR3 has 15 amino acids. CDR1 and CDR2 (germline): MGHRA, YSYEKL. J was trimmed by 4 bases and V by 7 bases; bases with no gene match: 6. The CDR3 bases are TGCGCCAGCAATCCCCTAGCGGGGGGTTACAATGAGCAGTTCTTC. This translates into CASNPLAGGYNEQFF.

For the CDR3, the DNA is TGTGCCATTCGAGGGTTAGGTACTGAAGCTTTCTTT. Residues: CAIRGLGTEAFF. The V and J genes are TRBV10-3 and TRBJ1-1; D is ambiguous. Germline V gene lookup returns CDR1 ENHRY and CDR2 SYGVKD. The CDR3 has 12 amino acids. V shed 9 bases and J shed 5 bases, with 13 bases lying between them.

There are many counts of this clonotype. CDR3 loop: CASSLGTGYHEQYF. The CDR3 DNA reads as TGTGCCAGCAGCTTGGGCACAGGGTACCACGAGCAGTACTTC. The rearrangement joins TRBV5-6 to TRBJ2-7; tentative D call: TRBD1 (6 bases). Germline V CDR1 and CDR2: SGHDT, YYEEEE. Trimming left V 0 bases short and J 5 bases short, with 12 bases between. This CDR3 is 14 amino acids long.

V gene TRBV9 combines with J gene TRBJ2-6, with D possibly matching TRBD1 (6 bases). The CDR3 extends over 17 amino acids. V was trimmed by 2 bases and J by 0 bases, leaving 12 bases between them. Germline V gives CDR1 SGDLS, CDR2 YYNGEE. The CDR3 DNA sequence: TGTGCCAGCAGCGTCTACAGGGAATCCTCTGGGGCCAACGTCCTGACTTTC. As protein: CASSVYRESSGANVLTF.

The J gene is TRBJ2-1, the V gene TRBV4-1, with TRBD1 matching over 9 bases. There are 15 residues in the CDR3. J lost 8 bases, V lost 5 bases, and 10 bases had no gene match. The germline V gene has CDR1 MGHRA and CDR2 YSYEKL. CDR3 sequence reads: CASSSRGQGDYEQFF. The DNA for the CDR3 is TGCGCCAGCAGCTCCCGGGGACAGGGCGACTATGAGCAGTTCTTC.

The chain is built from TRBV10-3 and TRBJ2-2, with TRBD1 as a possible D gene (6 bases). Trimming removed 2 bases from V and 15 bases from J, with 19 bases in between. The germline CDR1 and CDR2 sequences are ENHRY and SYGVKD. This CDR3 region has 14 residues. The CDR3 spells CAISEDGAGVLMFF. The CDR3 DNA reads TGTGCCATCAGTGAGGACGGGGCAGGGGTTCTCATGTTTTTT.

This clonotype was recorded many times. V gene TRBV6-2 or TRBV6-3 combines with J gene TRBJ2-7, with D perhaps assigned TRBD1 or TRBD2 (5 bases each). V gave up 4 bases and J gave up 0 bases, with 10 bases separating them. This CDR3 has 14 residues. Germline-derived CDR1 and CDR2 are MNHEY and SVGEGT. As DNA, the CDR3 is TGTGCCAGCAGTTTCGGGACGGACTCCTACGAGCAGTACGTC. Translating it yields CASSFGTDSYEQYV.

This chain joins TRBV7-3 and TRBJ2-1; D is tentatively TRBD1 or TRBD2 (8 bases each). With 0 bases removed from V and 1 base from J, the gap between germline ends came to 13 bases. Germline V gene lookup returns CDR1 SGHTA and CDR2 FQGTGA. CDR3 length: 17 residues. The CDR3 region is CASSLTRGDRSYNEQFF. CDR3 bases: TGTGCCAGCAGCTTAACGCGGGGGGACAGGTCCTACAATGAGCAGTTCTTC. Full variable domain (missing parts from reference TRBV7-3 and TRBJ2-1): GAGVSQTPSNKVTEKGKYVELRCDPISGHTALYWYRQSLGQGPEFLIYFQGTGAADDSGLPNDRFFAVRPEGSVSTLKIQRTERGDSAVYLCASSLTRGDRSYNEQFFGPGTRLTVL.